This TCR beta chain was profiled in a study of blood T cell repertoires in COVID-19. The wider study: Italy, Spain and the United States were the sources of the convalescent and acute COVID-19 samples. From T cells, B-cell-depleted T cells, or PBMCs came the material, which was cDNA or gDNA.

The trim removed 6 bases at V and 2 bases at J, leaving 8 bases unmatched. The CDR3 is made up of 16 amino acids. Germline CDR1 reads MDHEN; CDR2 reads SYDVKM. In the original processing: Scientists estimated how many nucleated cells there were by amplifying reference gene primers. Sequencing was performed with immunoSEQ multiplex PCR; in TCRdb, only in-frame clones are kept and a portion is missing. V, J and clone size are taken as reported in that table, and D and trimming were inferred from the DNA itself. The profile covers 110,000 or so clones, with approximately 90% appearing a single time and 4.6% taken by the ten largest.

The V and J genes are TRBV28 and TRBJ1-4; 8 positions match TRBD1. The sequenced sample consisted of peripheral blood. The sequence was collected from a woman between 45 and 60 years old with acute or convalescent COVID-19. Here the CDR3 reads CASRDRAGRTNEKLFF. The CDR3 coding sequence is TGTGCCAGCAGGGACAGGGCCGGAAGGACTAATGAAAAACTGTTTTTT. The whole variable domain, remainder taken from reference TRBV28 and TRBJ1-4, is DVKVTQSSRYLVKRTGEKVFLECVQDMDHENMFWYRQDPGLGLRLIYFSYDVKMKEKGDIPEGYSVSREKKERFSLILESASTNQTSMYLCASRDRAGRTNEKLFFGSGTQLSVL.